Following are 21 T cell receptor beta chains from one sample sequenced in a study of identifying expanded T cells in peripheral blood. The table came from immunoSEQ multiplex PCR; TCRdb's copy has only in-frame clones and leaves some out. This table has around 63,000 clones, 70% to 90% appearing once. Sequencing was performed on blood. All receptors derive from a person between 18 and 75 years old in good health.

The V call is TRBV2, the J call TRBJ2-5, with D uncertain. This CDR3 region has 11 residues. Trimming removed 4 bases from V and 5 bases from J, with 5 bases in between. CDR1 and CDR2 (germline): SNHLY, FYNNEI. The CDR3 region is CASSGFETQYF. In DNA form, the CDR3 reads TGTGCCAGCAGTGGATTCGAGACCCAGTACTTC. Filled out from reference TRBV2 and TRBJ2-5, the complete variable domain reads EPEVTQTPSHQVTQMGQEVILRCVPISNHLYFYWYRQILGQKVEFLVSFYNNEISEKSEIFDDQFSVERPDGSNFTLKIRSTKLEDSAMYFCASSGFETQYFGPGTRLLVL.

The V gene is TRBV29-1, the J gene TRBJ2-5; 7 bases are shared with TRBD1. V was pared by 7 bases and J by 3 bases, with 2 bases of the junction left unmatched. CDR1 is SQVTM, CDR2 ANQGSEA, per germline. This CDR3 contains 11 residues. CDR3 DNA sequence: TGCAGCGCCGGACAGGAAGAGACCCAGTACTTC. Amino acids: CSAGQEETQYF. Using reference TRBV29-1 and TRBJ2-5 for the parts outside the CDR3, the full variable domain is SAVISQKPSRDICQRGTSLTIQCQVDSQVTMMFWYRQQPGQSLTLIATANQGSEATYESGFVIDKFPISRPNLTFSTLTVSNMSPEDSSIYLCSAGQEETQYFGPGTRLLVL.

This clone was counted a single time. The gene calls are TRBV9 and TRBJ2-1; D call uncertain. The CDR3 has 18 amino acids. Trimming took 5 bases from V and 3 from J, leaving 24 bases between them. Germline CDR1 is SGDLS and CDR2 is YYNGEE. CDR3 region: CASSAAPPFQLRYNEQFF. The CDR3 nucleotides are TGTGCCAGCAGTGCTGCCCCCCCCTTCCAGCTCCGCTACAATGAGCAGTTCTTC.

The chain links TRBV6-1 to TRBJ2-2; either TRBD1 or TRBD2 may fit D (5 bases each). The CDR3 has 15 amino acids. Trimming stripped 8 bases from V and 1 base from J, with 14 bases between. Germline CDR1 reads MNHNS; CDR2 reads SASEGT. CDR3 protein: CASGGPALNTGELFF. The CDR3 region has the DNA TGTGCCAGCGGGGGACCAGCCCTGAACACCGGGGAGCTGTTTTTT.

The chain employs TRBV7-2 and TRBJ2-7, with 7 bases aligning to TRBD1. CDR3 length equals 14 residues. Germline lookup yields CDR1 SGHTA and CDR2 FQGNSA. The J segment lost 3 bases and the V segment lost 1 base, leaving 3 bases of the junction unmatched. The CDR3 DNA is TGTGCCAGCAGCTTAGGGAACAGGGGCTACGAGCAGTACTTC. Its translation: CASSLGNRGYEQYF.

This clone was counted a single time. This chain connects TRBV28 to TRBJ2-3; 8 bases are a match to TRBD1. With V trimmed by 6 bases and J by 2 bases, 16 bases remained unmatched. Germline-derived CDR1 and CDR2 are MDHEN and SYDVKM. CDR3 length equals 18 residues. CDR3 coding DNA: TGTGCCAGCAGCTTTTCCACCGGGACAGGCAAGTCCACAGATACGCAGTATTTT. It specifies CASSFSTGTGKSTDTQYF.

The V call is TRBV11-2, the J call TRBJ2-7, with 7 bases fitting TRBD2. There are 17 residues in the CDR3. The ends lost 2 bases at V and 0 bases at J; junction bases unmatched: 10. In germline, CDR1 is SGHAT, CDR2 FQNNGV. The CDR3 bases are TGTGCCAGCAGCTTACATGGAGGCGGCGGGAGCTCCTACGAGCAGTACTTC. Its translation is CASSLHGGGGSSYEQYF.

The V gene is TRBV10-2, the J gene TRBJ1-2; D unclear. The ends were cut back, 2 bases at V and 5 bases at J, with 12 bases in the middle. The CDR3 length is 14 residues. Germline V lookup: CDR1 WSHSY, CDR2 SAAADI. The chain's CDR3 is CASSEGYRGYGYTF. In DNA, the CDR3 is TGCGCCAGCAGTGAGGGCTACCGGGGATATGGCTACACCTTC.

This clone was counted between two and nine times. This chain uses TRBV4-2 with TRBJ2-2; D is perhaps TRBD2 (6 bases). This CDR3 region has 15 residues. The V end was cut by 0 bases, the J end by 4 bases, with 9 bases between. Per germline, CDR1 LGHNA and CDR2 YNFKEQ. The chain's CDR3 is CASSQDPGATGELFF. In DNA, the CDR3 is TGTGCCAGCAGCCAAGATCCGGGAGCCACCGGGGAGCTGTTTTTT.

This chain joins TRBV30 and TRBJ2-3; no clear D. The germline V gene has CDR1 GTSNPN and CDR2 SVGIG (reference sequence). V lost 4 bases and J 6 bases, leaving 8 bases between the germline ends. The CDR3 is 11 residues long. In DNA, the CDR3 is TGTGCCTGGAACTGGGGTGATACGCAGTATTTT. It translates to CAWNWGDTQYF. The variable domain in full, completed from reference TRBV30 and TRBJ2-3, reads SQTIHQWPATLVQPVGSPLSLECTVEGTSNPNLYWYRQAAGRGLQLLFYSVGIGQISSEVPQNLSASRPQDRQFILSSKKLLLSDSGFYLCAWNWGDTQYFGPGTRLTVL.

This clone was observed a single time. The gene calls are TRBV6-5 and TRBJ1-1; 12 bases line up with TRBD1. The CDR3 is made up of 13 amino acids. Per the germline V gene, CDR1 is MNHEY and CDR2 is SVGAGI. J lost 5 bases, V lost 10 bases, and 5 bases had no gene match. The DNA of the CDR3 is TGTGCCATCTGGGACAGGGGGCGTACTGAAGCTTTCTTT. The encoded protein is CAIWDRGRTEAFF.

The V and J genes are TRBV2 and TRBJ2-7, with a tentative D call TRBD1 (8 bases). V was clipped by 5 bases and J by 5 bases, with 16 bases between them. The germline gives CDR1 SNHLY, CDR2 FYNNEI. The CDR3 runs to 14 residues. CDR3 protein: CASSFGQGGDEQYF. The CDR3 coding sequence is TGTGCCAGCAGTTTTGGACAGGGAGGGGACGAGCAGTACTTC.

This sequence joins TRBV6-1 and TRBJ1-1; D not certain. CDR3 length: 13 residues. Trimming took off 2 bases at V and 7 bases at J, with 11 bases between the two ends. Germline V gene lookup returns CDR1 MNHNS and CDR2 SASEGT. The CDR3 coding sequence is TGTGCCAGCAGTGAAATGGTTCCTGATGAAGCTTTCTTT. Its protein product is CASSEMVPDEAFF.

J is TRBJ2-5 and V is TRBV5-1, with D maybe TRBD2 (6 bases). Trimming left V 2 bases short and J 1 base short, with 12 bases between. The CDR3 is made up of 15 amino acids. Germline values: CDR1 SGHRS, CDR2 YFSETQ. CDR3: CASSFLDGGQETQYF. The CDR3 DNA reads TGCGCCAGCAGCTTTCTTGACGGGGGCCAAGAGACCCAGTACTTC.

There are a few counts of this clone. V usage is TRBV19 and J usage is TRBJ1-2, with D possibly being TRBD1 (6 bases). The germline gives CDR1 LNHDA, CDR2 SQIVND (reference sequence). The V end lost 8 bases, the J end lost 6 bases, and 10 bases lay between the germline ends. This CDR3 is 11 amino acids long. The CDR3 DNA reads as TGTGCCAGTTCAGGGGCAAATGGCTACACCTTC. Translating it yields CASSGANGYTF.

The chain's CDR3 is CASSRGTSDADTQYF. In nucleotides, the CDR3 is TGCGCCAGCAGCCGAGGGACTAGTGATGCAGATACGCAGTATTTT. The rearrangement uses TRBV4-3 and TRBJ2-3; 8 bases match TRBD2. The germline gives CDR1 LGHNA, CDR2 YSLEER. This CDR3 spans 15 amino acids. The V and J ends lost 4 bases and 4 bases, in that order; junction bases with no gene match: 7.

The rearrangement uses TRBV10-3 and TRBJ2-1; TRBD2 aligns across 8 bases. Germline lookup yields CDR1 ENHRY and CDR2 SYGVKD. The trim removed 3 bases at V and 4 bases at J, leaving 8 bases unmatched. There are 16 residues in the CDR3. The CDR3 region is CAISDGGSGVYNEQFF. CDR3 bases: TGTGCCATCAGTGATGGAGGTAGCGGGGTTTACAATGAGCAGTTCTTC.

V is TRBV2 and J is TRBJ1-1; a weak D match, TRBD1 (5 bases). The length of the CDR3 is 14 residues. Germline CDR1 and CDR2: SNHLY and FYNNEI. Between the trimmed V and J ends, which lost 2 bases and 5 bases, there was a span of 12 bases. CDR3 amino acids: CASSESGGSTEAFF. For the CDR3, the DNA is TGTGCCAGCAGTGAATCTGGGGGATCGACTGAAGCTTTCTTT.

The chain recombines TRBV2 with TRBJ2-7; the D is unclear. The CDR3 runs 14 residues. V was clipped by 7 bases and J by 0 bases, with 13 bases between them. Per the germline V gene, CDR1 is SNHLY and CDR2 is FYNNEI. CDR3 DNA: TGTGCCAGCACTCGCGGCGGCAGCTCCTACGAGCAGTACTTC. Translating it yields CASTRGGSSYEQYF.

The chain is built from TRBV7-6 and TRBJ2-2; D may correspond to TRBD1 or TRBD2 (6 bases each). Trimming stripped 3 bases from V and 2 bases from J, with 13 bases between. Per the germline V gene, CDR1 is SGHVS and CDR2 is FNYEAQ. The CDR3 has 16 amino acids. In nucleotides, the CDR3 is TGTGCCAGCAGCTTCTACGGAGGGGGAAACACCGGGGAGCTGTTTTTT. It specifies CASSFYGGGNTGELFF.

The J gene is TRBJ1-5, the V gene TRBV6-5; tentative D call: TRBD1 (5 bases). CDR1 and CDR2 from the germline V gene are MNHEY and SVGAGI. This CDR3 region has 15 residues. The V end lost 5 bases, the J end lost 6 bases, and 17 bases lay between the germline ends. The CDR3 reads CASSQTRGAGQPQHF. The CDR3 DNA sequence: TGTGCCAGCAGTCAGACAAGGGGAGCCGGTCAGCCCCAGCATTTT.